A selection of T cell receptor beta chains follows, all from one sample in a study of identical twins. In TCRdb, the 5' RACE reads were re-called with MiXCR into one record per CDR3 protein. The table shows hundreds of thousands of distinct CDR3 sequences, with roughly an eighth occurring only once. The data were also submitted as part of a second study, on yellow fever vaccine responses in identical twins.

The sequencing input was PBMCs. These receptors came from a woman aged 18 to 35 in good health. Both conserved end residues are trimmed from each CDR3.

j_gene | v_gene | CDR3aa
TRBJ1-5 | TRBV3-1 | ASSQGPGPQPQH
TRBJ2-1 | TRBV7-9 | ASSRKGGYNEQF
TRBJ1-1 | TRBV4-1 | ASSQVPGTGVNTEAF
TRBJ2-1 | TRBV10-3 | AISPRDGVGQF
TRBJ1-4 | TRBV28 | ASSQRGPRLLNEKLF
TRBJ2-5 | TRBV5-1 | ASCEGGRGETQY
TRBJ2-3 | TRBV21-1 | ASSKGGTEPLDTQY
TRBJ2-3 | TRBV20-1 | SANPGGNTDTQY
TRBJ1-1 | TRBV7-6 | ASRKTEATEAF
TRBJ2-4 | TRBV25-1 | ASSETVLAKNIQY
TRBJ2-1 | TRBV12-3/TRBV12-4 | ASRRLAGFNEQF
TRBJ1-3 | TRBV7-9 | ASSLEWDRGPGNTIY
TRBJ2-5 | TRBV5-1 | ASSAPSGNPKGETQY
TRBJ1-1 | TRBV20-1 | SARDSDLRRTEAF
TRBJ2-1 | TRBV19 | ASSTRGSGVYNEQF
TRBJ2-7 | TRBV7-2 | ASSLMLAVTYEQY
TRBJ2-3 | TRBV7-6 | ASSTDTTDTQY
TRBJ1-2 | TRBV28 | ASSLRGRDLYGYT
TRBJ2-1 | TRBV6-2/TRBV6-3 | ASSQTLAGGREQF
TRBJ1-1 | TRBV12-3/TRBV12-4 | ASSLTRLEAF
TRBJ2-3 | TRBV10-3 | ATVGVPADTQY
TRBJ1-6 | TRBV5-1 | ASSPTQGDNSPLH
TRBJ2-2 | TRBV3-1 | ASSLLAGGPSSTGELF
TRBJ2-1 | TRBV6-2/TRBV6-3 | ASSRPGVAATSYNEQF
TRBJ1-2 | TRBV24-1 | ATSDRIGEYGYT
TRBJ1-1 | TRBV6-1 | ASSPQGTGNTEAF
TRBJ2-2 | TRBV20-1 | SARDPGLAGAGELF
TRBJ1-4 | TRBV4-1 | ASSQGGYWVENEKLF
TRBJ2-7 | TRBV7-2 | ASGPNRVNDEQY